This T cell receptor (beta chain) was recovered during a study of shared clonotypes between healthy human individuals. Study-level background: A donor's plate count was three for CD4 naive and three for CD4 memory; CD8 naive had two and CD8 memory one. Study-wide points: Clonotypes shared by all four donors outscored non-shared clonotypes in generation probability.

On this clone: Its antigen is unidentified.

The authors divided CD4+ cells into CD45RA+ naive and CD45RA-negative memory subsets. Method: immunoSEQ multiplex PCR; TCRdb's copy keeps in-frame clones and lacks some. The repertoire holds about 660,000 clones, with approximately 74% as singletons. The sample consisted of memory CD4+ T cells sorted from blood. Sample subset: CD45RA-negative fraction. The sequence derives from a woman aged 25 to 39 in good health.

CDR3 amino acids: CASQTSGSLNEQYF. The DNA for the CDR3 is TGTGCCAGCCAGACTAGCGGGAGTTTAAACGAGCAGTACTTC. The V and J genes are TRBV2 and TRBJ2-7; 12 bases align to TRBD2. This CDR3 contains 14 residues. With 8 bases clipped from V and 5 bases from J, the junction kept 7 bases outside the gene matches. The germline V gene encodes CDR1 SNHLY and CDR2 FYNNEI. The full variable domain, completed using reference TRBV2 and TRBJ2-7, is EPEVTQTPSHQVTQMGQEVILRCVPISNHLYFYWYRQILGQKVEFLVSFYNNEISEKSEIFDDQFSVERPDGSNFTLKIRSTKLEDSAMYFCASQTSGSLNEQYFGPGTRLTVT.